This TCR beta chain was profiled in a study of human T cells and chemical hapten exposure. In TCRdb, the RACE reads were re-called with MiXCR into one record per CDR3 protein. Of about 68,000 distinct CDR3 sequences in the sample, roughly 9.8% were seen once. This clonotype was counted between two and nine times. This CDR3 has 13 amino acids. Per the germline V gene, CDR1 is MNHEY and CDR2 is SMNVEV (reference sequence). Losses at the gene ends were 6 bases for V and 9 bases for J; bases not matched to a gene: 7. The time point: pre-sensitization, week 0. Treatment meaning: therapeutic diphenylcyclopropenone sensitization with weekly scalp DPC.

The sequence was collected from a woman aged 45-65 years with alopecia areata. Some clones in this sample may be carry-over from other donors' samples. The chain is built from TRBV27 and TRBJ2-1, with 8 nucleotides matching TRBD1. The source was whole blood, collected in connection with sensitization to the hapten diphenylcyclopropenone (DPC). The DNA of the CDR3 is TGTGCCAGCAGCCCGACAGGGGCAAGTGAGCAGTTCTTC. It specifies CASSPTGASEQFF.